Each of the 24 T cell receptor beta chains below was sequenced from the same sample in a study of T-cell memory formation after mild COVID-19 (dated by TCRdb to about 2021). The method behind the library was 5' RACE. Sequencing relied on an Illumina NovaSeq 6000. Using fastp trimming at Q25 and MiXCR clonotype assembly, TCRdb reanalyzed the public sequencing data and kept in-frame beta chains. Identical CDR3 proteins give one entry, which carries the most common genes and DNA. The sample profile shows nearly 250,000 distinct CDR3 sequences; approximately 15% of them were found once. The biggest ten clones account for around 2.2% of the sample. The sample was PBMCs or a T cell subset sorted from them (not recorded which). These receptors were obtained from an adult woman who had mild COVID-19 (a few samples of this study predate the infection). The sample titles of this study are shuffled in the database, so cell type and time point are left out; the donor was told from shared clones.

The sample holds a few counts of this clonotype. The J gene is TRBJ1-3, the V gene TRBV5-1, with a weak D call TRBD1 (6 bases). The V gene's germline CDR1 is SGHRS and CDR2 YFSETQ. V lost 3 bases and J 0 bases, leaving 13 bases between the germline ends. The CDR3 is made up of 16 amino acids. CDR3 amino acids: CASSWGTGTSGNTIYF. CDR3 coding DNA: TGCGCCAGCAGCTGGGGAACAGGGACCTCTGGAAACACCATATATTTT. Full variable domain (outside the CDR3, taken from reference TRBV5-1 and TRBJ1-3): KAGVTQTPRYLIKTRGQQVTLSCSPISGHRSVSWYQQTPGQGLQFLFEYFSETQRNKGNFPGRFSGRQFSNSRSEMNVSTLELGDSALYLCASSWGTGTSGNTIYFGEGSWLTVV.

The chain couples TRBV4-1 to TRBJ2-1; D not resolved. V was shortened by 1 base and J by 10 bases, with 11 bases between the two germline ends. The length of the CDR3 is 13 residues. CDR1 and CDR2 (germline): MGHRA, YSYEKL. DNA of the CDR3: TGCGCCAGCAGCCAAGTAGGAGATAAGGAGCAGTTCTTC. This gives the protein CASSQVGDKEQFF.

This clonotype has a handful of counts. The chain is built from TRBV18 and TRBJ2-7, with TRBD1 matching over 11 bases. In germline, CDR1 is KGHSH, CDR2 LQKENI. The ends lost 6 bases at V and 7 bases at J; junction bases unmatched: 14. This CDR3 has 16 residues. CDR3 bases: TGTGCCAGCTCCCCTCAAAATCCGGGACAGGGGGGAGAGCAGTACTTC. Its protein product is CASSPQNPGQGGEQYF.

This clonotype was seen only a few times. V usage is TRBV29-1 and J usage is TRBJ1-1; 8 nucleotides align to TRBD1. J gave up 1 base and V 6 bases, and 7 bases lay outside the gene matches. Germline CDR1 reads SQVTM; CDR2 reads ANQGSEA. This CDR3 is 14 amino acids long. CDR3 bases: TGCAGCGTACGGACCGGGACAGGGAACACTGAAGCTTTCTTT. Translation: CSVRTGTGNTEAFF.

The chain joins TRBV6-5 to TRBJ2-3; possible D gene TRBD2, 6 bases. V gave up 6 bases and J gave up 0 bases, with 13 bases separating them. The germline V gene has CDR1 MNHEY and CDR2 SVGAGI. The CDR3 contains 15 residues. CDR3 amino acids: CASRLTGTSTDTQYF. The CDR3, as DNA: TGTGCCAGCAGGCTTACCGGGACTAGCACAGATACGCAGTATTTT.

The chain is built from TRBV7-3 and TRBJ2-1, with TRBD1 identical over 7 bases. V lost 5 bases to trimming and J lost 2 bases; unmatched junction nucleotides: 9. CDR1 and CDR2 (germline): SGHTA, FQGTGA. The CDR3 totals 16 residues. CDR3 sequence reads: CASSPTGTFTYNEQFF. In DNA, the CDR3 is TGTGCCAGCAGCCCGACAGGGACCTTCACCTACAATGAGCAGTTCTTC.

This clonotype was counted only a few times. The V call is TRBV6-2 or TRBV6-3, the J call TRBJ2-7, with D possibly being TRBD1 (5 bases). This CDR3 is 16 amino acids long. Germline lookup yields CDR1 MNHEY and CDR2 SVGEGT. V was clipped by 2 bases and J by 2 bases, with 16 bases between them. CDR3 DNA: TGTGCCAGCAGTTACCCGACATACAGGACCACCTACGAGCAGTACTTC. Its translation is CASSYPTYRTTYEQYF.

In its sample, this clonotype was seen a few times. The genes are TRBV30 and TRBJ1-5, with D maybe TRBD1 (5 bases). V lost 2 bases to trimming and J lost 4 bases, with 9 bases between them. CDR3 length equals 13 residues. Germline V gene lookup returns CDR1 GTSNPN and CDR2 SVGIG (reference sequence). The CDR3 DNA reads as TGTGCCTGGAGTTCGGGGGTTAATCAGCCCCAGCATTTT. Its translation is CAWSSGVNQPQHF.

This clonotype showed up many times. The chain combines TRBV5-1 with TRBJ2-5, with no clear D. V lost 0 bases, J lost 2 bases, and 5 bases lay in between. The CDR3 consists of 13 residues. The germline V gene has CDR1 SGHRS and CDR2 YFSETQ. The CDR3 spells CASSLGRQETQYF. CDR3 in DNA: TGCGCCAGCAGCTTGGGGCGTCAAGAGACCCAGTACTTC.

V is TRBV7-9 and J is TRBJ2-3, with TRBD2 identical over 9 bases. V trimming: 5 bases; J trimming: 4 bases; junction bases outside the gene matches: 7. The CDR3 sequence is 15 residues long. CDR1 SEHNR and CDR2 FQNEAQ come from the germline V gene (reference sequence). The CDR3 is CASSQIAGASDTQYF. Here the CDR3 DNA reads TGTGCCAGCAGCCAGATAGCGGGAGCTTCAGATACGCAGTATTTT. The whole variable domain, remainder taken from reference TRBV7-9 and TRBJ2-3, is DTGVSQNPRHKITKRGQNVTFRCDPISEHNRLYWYRQTLGQGPEFLTYFQNEAQLEKSRLLSDRFSAERPKGSFSTLEIQRTEQGDSAMYLCASSQIAGASDTQYFGPGTRLTVL.

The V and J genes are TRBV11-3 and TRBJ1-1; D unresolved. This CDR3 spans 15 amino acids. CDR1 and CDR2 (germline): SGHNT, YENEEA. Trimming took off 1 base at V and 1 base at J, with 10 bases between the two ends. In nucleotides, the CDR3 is TGTGCCAGCAGCTTAGGACCCGGGCCGAACACTGAAGCTTTCTTT. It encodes CASSLGPGPNTEAFF.

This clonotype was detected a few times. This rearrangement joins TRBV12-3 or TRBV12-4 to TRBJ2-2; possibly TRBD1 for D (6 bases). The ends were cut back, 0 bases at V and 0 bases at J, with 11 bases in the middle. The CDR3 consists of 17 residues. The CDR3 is CASSLARGLSNTGELFF. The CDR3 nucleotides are TGTGCCAGCAGTTTAGCCAGGGGTCTTTCGAACACCGGGGAGCTGTTTTTT.

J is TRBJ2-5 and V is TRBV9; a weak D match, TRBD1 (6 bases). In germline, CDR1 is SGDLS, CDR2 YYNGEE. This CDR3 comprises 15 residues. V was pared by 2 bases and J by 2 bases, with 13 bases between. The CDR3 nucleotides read TGTGCCAGCAGCGTCGGGACAAAGCGACAAGAGACCCAGTACTTC. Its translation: CASSVGTKRQETQYF.

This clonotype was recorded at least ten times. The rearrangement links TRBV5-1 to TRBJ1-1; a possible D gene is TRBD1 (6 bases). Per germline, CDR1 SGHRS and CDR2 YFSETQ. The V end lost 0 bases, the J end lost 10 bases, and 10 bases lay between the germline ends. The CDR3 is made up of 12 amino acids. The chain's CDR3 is CASSLDGQLAFF. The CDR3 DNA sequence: TGCGCCAGCAGCTTGGATGGACAGCTAGCTTTCTTT.

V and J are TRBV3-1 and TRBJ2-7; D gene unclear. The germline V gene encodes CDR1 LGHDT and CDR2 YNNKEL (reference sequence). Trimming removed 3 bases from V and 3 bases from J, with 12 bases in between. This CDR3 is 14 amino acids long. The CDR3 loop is CASSHSGQSYEQYF. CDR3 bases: TGTGCCAGCAGCCATTCCGGGCAAAGCTACGAGCAGTACTTC.

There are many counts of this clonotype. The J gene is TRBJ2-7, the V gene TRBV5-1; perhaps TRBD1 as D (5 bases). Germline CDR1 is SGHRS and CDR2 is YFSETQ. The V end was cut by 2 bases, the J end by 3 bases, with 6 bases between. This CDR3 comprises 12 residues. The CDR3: CASSFTGYEQYF. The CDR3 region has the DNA TGCGCCAGCAGCTTTACAGGCTACGAGCAGTACTTC.

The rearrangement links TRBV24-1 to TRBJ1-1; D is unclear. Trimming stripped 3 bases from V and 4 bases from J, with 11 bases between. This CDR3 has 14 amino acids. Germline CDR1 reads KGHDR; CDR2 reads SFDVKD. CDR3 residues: CATSDEKVGTEAFF. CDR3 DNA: TGTGCCACCAGTGATGAAAAGGTGGGCACTGAAGCTTTCTTT.

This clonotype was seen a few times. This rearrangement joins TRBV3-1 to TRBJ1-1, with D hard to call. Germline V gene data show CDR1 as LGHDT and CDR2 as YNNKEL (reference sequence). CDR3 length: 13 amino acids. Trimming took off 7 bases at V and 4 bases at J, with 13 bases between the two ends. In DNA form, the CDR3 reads TGTGCCAGCAAGAGTGGAAGGAGCACTGAAGCTTTCTTT. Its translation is CASKSGRSTEAFF.

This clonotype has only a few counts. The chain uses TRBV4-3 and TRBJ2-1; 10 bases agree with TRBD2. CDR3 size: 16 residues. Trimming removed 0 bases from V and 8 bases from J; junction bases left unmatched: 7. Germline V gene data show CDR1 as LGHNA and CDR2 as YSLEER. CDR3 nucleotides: TGCGCCAGCAGCCAAGATGGTAGCGGGAGGCGTGATGAGCAGTTCTTC. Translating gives CASSQDGSGRRDEQFF.

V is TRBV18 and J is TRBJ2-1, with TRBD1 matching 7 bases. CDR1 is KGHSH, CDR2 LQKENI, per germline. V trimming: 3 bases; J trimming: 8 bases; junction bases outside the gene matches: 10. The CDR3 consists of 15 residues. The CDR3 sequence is CASSPRQGDHDEQFF. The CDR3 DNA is TGTGCCAGCTCACCGAGACAGGGCGATCATGATGAGCAGTTCTTC.

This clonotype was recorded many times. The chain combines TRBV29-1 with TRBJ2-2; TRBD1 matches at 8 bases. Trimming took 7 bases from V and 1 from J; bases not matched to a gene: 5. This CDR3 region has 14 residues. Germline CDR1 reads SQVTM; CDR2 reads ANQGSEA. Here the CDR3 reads CSARTGKNTGELFF. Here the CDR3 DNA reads TGCAGCGCTCGGACAGGGAAGAACACCGGGGAGCTGTTTTTT.

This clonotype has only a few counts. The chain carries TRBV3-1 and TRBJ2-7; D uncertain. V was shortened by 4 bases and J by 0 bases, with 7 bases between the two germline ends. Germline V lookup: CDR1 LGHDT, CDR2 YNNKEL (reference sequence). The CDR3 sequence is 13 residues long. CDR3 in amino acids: CASSRRSSYEQYF. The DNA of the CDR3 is TGTGCCAGCAGCCGACGGAGCTCCTACGAGCAGTACTTC.

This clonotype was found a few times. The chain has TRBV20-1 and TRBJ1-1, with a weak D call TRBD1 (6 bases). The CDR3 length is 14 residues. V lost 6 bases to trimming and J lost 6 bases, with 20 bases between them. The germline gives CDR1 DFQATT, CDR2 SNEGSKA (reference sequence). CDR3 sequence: CSALLRRGASEAFF. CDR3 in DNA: TGCAGTGCCCTGTTAAGGCGGGGGGCTTCTGAAGCTTTCTTT.

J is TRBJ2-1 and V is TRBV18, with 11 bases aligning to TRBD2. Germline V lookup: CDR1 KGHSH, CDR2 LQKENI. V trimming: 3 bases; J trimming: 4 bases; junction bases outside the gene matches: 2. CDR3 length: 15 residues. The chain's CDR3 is CASSPLAGGYNEQFF. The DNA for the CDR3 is TGTGCCAGCTCACCTCTAGCGGGAGGATACAATGAGCAGTTCTTC.